This T cell receptor (beta chain) is drawn from a study of cytomegalovirus exposure and HLA in healthy donors. Study summary: Earlier, 150 million to 200 million T cells were analyzed, and 95 million to 140 million unique TCR beta sequences were found among them. Findings and limits, study-wide: Cytomegalovirus-associated TCR beta chains were listed, numbering some 150.

Germline assignment: CDR1 SEHNR and CDR2 FQNEAQ (reference sequence). With V trimmed by 1 base and J by 1 base, 5 bases remained unmatched. The CDR3 runs 16 residues. The primer mix had 60 Vbeta and 13 Jbeta primers. Assay: immunoSEQ multiplex PCR; the TCRdb copy retains only in-frame clones and omits some. Among roughly 150,000 clones listed, roughly three quarters were seen once. This clone came up once. The target antigen is unknown. Sequencing used PBMCs. The source of this sequence is a man aged 25 to 40 in good health and CMV-seronegative. J is TRBJ2-3 and V is TRBV7-9; 7 bases are a match to TRBD2. The CDR3 coding sequence is TGTGCCAGCAGCTTAGGGGGACTAAGCGGCACAGATACGCAGTATTTT. It yields the protein CASSLGGLSGTDTQYF.